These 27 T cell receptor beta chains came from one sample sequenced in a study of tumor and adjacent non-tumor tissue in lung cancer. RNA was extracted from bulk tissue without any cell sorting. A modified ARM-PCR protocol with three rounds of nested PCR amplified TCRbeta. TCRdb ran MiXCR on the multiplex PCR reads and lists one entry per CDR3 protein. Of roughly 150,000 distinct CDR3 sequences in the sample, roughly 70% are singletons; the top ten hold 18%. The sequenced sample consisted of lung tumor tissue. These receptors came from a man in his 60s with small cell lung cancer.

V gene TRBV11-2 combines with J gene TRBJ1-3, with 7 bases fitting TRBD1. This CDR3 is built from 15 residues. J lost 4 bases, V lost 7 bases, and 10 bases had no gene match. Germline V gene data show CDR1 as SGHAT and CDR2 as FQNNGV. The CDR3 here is CASIMGQSSGNTIYF. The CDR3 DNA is TGTGCCAGCATAATGGGACAGAGCTCCGGAAACACCATATATTTT.

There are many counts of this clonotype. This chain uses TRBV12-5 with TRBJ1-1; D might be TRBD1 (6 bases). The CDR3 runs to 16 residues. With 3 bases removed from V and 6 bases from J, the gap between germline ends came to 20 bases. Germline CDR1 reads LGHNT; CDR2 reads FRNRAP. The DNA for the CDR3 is TGTGCTAGTGGTTTTTACCGGGACACGCTCGGCCCTGAAGCTTTCTTT. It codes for CASGFYRDTLGPEAFF.

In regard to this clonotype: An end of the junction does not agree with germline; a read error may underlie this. CDR3 nucleotide sequence: TGCAGTGCTAGATCGTCTAGCGGTGCCTACAATGAGCTGTTCTTC. Amino acids: CSARSSSGAYNELFF. The chain recombines TRBV20-1 with TRBJ2-1; 7 bases fit TRBD2. Per the germline V gene, CDR1 is DFQATT and CDR2 is SNEGSKA (reference sequence). CDR3 length: 15 amino acids.

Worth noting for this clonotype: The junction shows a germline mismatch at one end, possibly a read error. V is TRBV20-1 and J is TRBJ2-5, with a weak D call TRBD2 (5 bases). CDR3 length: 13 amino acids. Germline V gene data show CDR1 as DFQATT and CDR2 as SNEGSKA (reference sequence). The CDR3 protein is CSTRASRHATQYF. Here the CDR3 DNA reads TGCAGTACTAGAGCTTCCAGGCATGCGACGCAATACTTC.

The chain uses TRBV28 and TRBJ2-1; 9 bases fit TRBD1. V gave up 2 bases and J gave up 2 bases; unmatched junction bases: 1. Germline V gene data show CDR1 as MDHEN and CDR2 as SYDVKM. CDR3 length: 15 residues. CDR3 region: CASSLRTGAYNEQFF. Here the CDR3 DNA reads TGTGCCAGCAGTTTACGGACAGGGGCCTACAATGAGCAGTTCTTC. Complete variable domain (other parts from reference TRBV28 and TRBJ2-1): DVKVTQSSRYLVKRTGEKVFLECVQDMDHENMFWYRQDPGLGLRLIYFSYDVKMKEKGDIPEGYSVSREKKERFSLILESASTNQTSMYLCASSLRTGAYNEQFFGPGTRLTVL.

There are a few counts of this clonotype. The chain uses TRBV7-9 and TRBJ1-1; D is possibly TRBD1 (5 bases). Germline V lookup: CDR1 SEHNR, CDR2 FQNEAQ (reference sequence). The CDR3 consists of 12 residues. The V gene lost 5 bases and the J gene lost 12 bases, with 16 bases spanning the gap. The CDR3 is CASSGDRGRPFF. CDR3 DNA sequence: TGTGCCAGCAGCGGGGACCGCGGCCGGCCTTTCTTT.

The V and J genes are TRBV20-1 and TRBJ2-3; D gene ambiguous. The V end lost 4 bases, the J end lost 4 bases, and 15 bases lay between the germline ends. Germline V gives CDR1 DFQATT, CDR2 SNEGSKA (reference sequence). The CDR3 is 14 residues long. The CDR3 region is CSAILGLSADTQYF. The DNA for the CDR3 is TGCAGTGCTATTCTGGGCCTAAGCGCAGATACGCAGTATTTT.

CDR3 residues: CASSFRGVAGTNEQYF. CDR3 in DNA: TGTGCCAGCAGTTTTAGGGGTGTGGCGGGAACGAACGAGCAGTACTTC. The V and J genes are TRBV12-3 or TRBV12-4 and TRBJ2-7; the D gene is possibly TRBD2 (6 bases). With 3 bases removed from V and 5 bases from J, the gap between germline ends came to 20 bases. This CDR3 is built from 16 residues.

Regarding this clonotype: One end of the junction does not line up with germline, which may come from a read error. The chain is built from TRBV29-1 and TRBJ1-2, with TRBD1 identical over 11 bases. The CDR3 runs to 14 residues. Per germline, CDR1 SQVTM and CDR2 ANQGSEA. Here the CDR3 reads CSVIRDRGGSGYTF. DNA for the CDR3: TGTAGCGTTATCCGGGACAGGGGGGGAAGTGGCTACACCTTC.

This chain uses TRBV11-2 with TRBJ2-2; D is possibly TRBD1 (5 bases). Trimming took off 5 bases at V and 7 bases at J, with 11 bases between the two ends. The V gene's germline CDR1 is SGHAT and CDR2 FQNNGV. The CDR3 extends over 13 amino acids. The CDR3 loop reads CASSRGTLGELFF. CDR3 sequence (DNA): TGTGCCAGCAGCAGGGGTACACTCGGGGAGCTGTTTTTT. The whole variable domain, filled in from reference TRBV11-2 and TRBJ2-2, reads EAGVAQSPRYKIIEKRQSVAFWCNPISGHATLYWYQQILGQGPKLLIQFQNNGVVDDSQLPKDRFSAERLKGVDSTLKIQPAKLEDSAVYLCASSRGTLGELFFGEGSRLTVL.

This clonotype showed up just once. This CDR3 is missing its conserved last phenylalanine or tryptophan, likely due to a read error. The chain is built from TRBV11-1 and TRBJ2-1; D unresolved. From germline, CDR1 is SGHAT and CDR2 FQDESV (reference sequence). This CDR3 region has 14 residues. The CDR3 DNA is TGTGCCAGTAGCTTAACGCAAGTTAATAAGGAGCAGTTCGTC. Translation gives CASSLTQVNKEQFV.

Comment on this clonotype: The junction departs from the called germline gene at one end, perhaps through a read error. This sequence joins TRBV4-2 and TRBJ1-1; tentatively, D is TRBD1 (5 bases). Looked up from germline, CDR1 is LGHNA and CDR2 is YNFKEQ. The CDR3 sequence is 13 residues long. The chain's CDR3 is CTSSQVGTAEAFF. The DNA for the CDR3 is TGTACCAGCAGCCAAGTCGGGACGGCCGAAGCTTTCTTT.

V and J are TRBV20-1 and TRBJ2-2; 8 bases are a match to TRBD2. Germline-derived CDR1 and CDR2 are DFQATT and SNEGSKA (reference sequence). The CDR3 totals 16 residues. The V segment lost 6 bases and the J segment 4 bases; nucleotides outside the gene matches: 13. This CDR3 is CSAKCSLAGVTGELFF. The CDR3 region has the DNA TGCAGTGCGAAGTGTTCCCTAGCGGGTGTCACCGGGGAGCTGTTTTTT.

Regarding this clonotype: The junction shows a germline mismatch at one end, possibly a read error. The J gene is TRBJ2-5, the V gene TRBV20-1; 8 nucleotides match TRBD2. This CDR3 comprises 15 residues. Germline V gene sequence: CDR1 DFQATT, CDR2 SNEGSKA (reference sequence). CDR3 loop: CSAREAGVVGEIQYF. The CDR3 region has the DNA TGCAGTGCTAGGGAAGCGGGAGTCGTCGGGGAGATCCAGTACTTC.

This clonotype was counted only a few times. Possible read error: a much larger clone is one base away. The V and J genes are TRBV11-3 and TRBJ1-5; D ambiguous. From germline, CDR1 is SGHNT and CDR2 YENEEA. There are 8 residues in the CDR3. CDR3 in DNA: TGTACCAGCAGCCCCCAGCATTTT. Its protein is CTSSPQHF.

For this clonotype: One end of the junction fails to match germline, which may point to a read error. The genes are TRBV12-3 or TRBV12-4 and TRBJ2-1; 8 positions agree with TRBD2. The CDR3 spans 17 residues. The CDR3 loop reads CASSPTSSGRRYNEQSF. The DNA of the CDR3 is TGTGCCAGCAGCCCCACCTCGAGCGGGAGAAGGTACAATGAGCAGTCCTTC.

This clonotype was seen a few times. As DNA, the CDR3 is TGCGCCAGCAGCCAAGATCCAGCGGGAGTCTACAATGAGCAGTTCTTC. Encoded protein: CASSQDPAGVYNEQFF. V and J are TRBV4-1 and TRBJ2-1, with 8 nucleotides matching TRBD2. The J segment lost 3 bases and the V segment lost 0 bases, leaving 4 bases of the junction unmatched. Germline CDR1 MGHRA, CDR2 YSYEKL. The CDR3 sequence is 16 residues long.

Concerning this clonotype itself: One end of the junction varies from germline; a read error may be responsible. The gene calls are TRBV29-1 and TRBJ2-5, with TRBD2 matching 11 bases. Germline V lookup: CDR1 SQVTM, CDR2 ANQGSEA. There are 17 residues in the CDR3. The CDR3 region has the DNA TGCAGCGCCCCCGGGACTAGCGGAGCGGAGCGACAAGAGACCCGGTACTTC. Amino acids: CSAPGTSGAERQETRYF.

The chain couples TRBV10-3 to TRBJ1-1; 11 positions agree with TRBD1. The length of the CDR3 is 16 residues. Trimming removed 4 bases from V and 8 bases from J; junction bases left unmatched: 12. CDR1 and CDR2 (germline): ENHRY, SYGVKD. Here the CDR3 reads CAISGSFGQGASEAFF. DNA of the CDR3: TGTGCCATCAGTGGGTCTTTTGGACAGGGGGCGAGCGAAGCTTTCTTT.

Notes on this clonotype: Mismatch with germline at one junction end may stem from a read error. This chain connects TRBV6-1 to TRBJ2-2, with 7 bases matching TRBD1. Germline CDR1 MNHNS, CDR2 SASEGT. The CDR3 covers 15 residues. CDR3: CASSLGQVNTRELFF. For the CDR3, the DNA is TGTGCCAGCAGTTTAGGACAGGTGAACACCAGGGAGCTGTTTTTT.

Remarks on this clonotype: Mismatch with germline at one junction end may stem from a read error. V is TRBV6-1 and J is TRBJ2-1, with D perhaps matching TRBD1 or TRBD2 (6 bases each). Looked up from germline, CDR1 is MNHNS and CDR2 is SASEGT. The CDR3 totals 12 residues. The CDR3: CVSSPRGDEQFF. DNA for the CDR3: TGTGTCAGCAGCCCGAGGGGGGATGAGCAGTTCTTC.

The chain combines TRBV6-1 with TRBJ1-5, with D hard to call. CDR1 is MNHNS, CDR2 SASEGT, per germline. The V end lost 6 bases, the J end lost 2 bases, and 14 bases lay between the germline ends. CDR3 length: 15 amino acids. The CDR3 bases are TGTGCCAGCAGGGACCAAGTTTCTGGCAATCAGCCCCAGCATTTT. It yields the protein CASRDQVSGNQPQHF.

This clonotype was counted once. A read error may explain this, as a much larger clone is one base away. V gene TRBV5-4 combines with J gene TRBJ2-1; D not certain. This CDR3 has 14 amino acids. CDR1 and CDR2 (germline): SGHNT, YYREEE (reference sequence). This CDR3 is CARSLGRTYNEQFF. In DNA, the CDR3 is TGTGCCAGGAGCTTGGGCAGGACCTACAATGAGCAGTTCTTC.

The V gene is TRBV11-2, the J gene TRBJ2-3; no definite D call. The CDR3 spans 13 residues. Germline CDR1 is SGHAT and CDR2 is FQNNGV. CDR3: CISRQQGTDTQYF. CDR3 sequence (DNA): TGTATCAGCAGGCAACAAGGCACAGATACGCAGTATTTT.

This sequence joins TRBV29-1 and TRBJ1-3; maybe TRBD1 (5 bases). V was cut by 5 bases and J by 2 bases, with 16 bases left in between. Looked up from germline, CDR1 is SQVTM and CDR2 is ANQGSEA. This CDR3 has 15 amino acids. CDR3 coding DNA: TGCAGCGTTCTACATACCCAGGGAGCTGGAAACACCATATATTTT. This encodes CSVLHTQGAGNTIYF.

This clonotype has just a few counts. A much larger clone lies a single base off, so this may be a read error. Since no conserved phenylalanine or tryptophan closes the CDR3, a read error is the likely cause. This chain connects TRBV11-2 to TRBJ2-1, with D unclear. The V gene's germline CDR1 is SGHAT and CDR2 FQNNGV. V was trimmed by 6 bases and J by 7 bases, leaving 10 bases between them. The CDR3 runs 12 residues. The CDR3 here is CASSPFRNEQFL. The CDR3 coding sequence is TGTGCCAGCAGTCCCTTTCGGAATGAGCAGTTCCTC.

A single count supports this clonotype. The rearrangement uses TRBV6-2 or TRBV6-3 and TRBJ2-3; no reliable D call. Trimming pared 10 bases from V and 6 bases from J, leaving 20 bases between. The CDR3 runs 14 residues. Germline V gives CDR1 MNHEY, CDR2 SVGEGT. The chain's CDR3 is CATTLDAVVDTQYF. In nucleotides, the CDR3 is TGTGCCACCACTTTGGACGCTGTCGTGGATACGCAGTATTTT.